A selection of T cell receptor beta chains follows, all from one sample in a study of OX40 agonist ivuxolimab in advanced cancers. Produced via immunoSEQ multiplex PCR; TCRdb's table is partial and in-frame only. The sample consists of 70,000 or so clones, roughly nine tenths of them appearing once. The input for sequencing was CD4+ or CD8+ T cells sorted from blood, taken in a trial of the OX40 agonist ivuxolimab. The receptors stem from an adult with an advanced solid tumor such as melanoma, head and neck, liver or kidney cancer. The CDR3 runs from the conserved cysteine through the conserved F or W. A D gene is named only where the DNA matches it firmly. For some rows the clone size is stated as once, few or many, or as a class when expanded; others skip it.

J	size	D	V	CDR3	DNA
TRBJ2-3	medium-sized	NA	TRBV5-4	CASSLMGGSIDTQYF	TGTGCCAGCAGCTTGATGGGGGGCTCGATCGATACGCAGTATTTT
TRBJ1-2	once	NA	TRBV9	CASSARSKGNYGYTF	TGTGCCAGCAGCGCCCGGAGTAAGGGAAACTATGGCTACACCTTC
TRBJ1-1	NA	NA	TRBV4-3	CASSQGTGSGTEAFF	TGCGCCAGCAGCCAAGGAACGGGATCGGGCACTGAAGCTTTCTTT
TRBJ2-2	NA	NA	TRBV10-3	CAISGGGSNTGELFF	TGTGCCATCAGTGGAGGGGGGAGTAACACCGGGGAGCTGTTTTTT
TRBJ2-2	NA	TRBD1	TRBV2	CASSTSIHGQGSTGELFF	TGTGCCAGCAGCACCAGCATTCATGGACAGGGCAGCACCGGGGAGCTGTTTTTT
TRBJ2-1	NA	TRBD2	TRBV11-3	CASSLVAGGPYNEQFF	TGTGCCAGCAGCTTAGTTGCGGGGGGGCCCTACAATGAGCAGTTCTTC
TRBJ1-1	NA	NA	TRBV27	CASSLSRVGNTEAFF	TGTGCCAGCAGTTTATCCAGGGTCGGTAACACTGAAGCTTTCTTT
TRBJ1-2	NA	NA	TRBV7-6	CASSPIVTGIYGYTF	TGTGCCAGCAGCCCCATCGTAACAGGGATTTATGGCTACACCTTC
TRBJ2-1	few	NA	TRBV6-1	CARTQGEQFF	TGTGCCAGGACGCAGGGTGAGCAGTTCTTC
TRBJ2-2	NA	TRBD1	TRBV9	CASSAPPGQGATGELFF	TGTGCCAGCAGCGCGCCTCCGGGACAGGGGGCAACCGGGGAGCTGTTTTTT
TRBJ1-5	NA	NA	TRBV2	CASSEFIGVSNQPQHF	TGTGCCAGCAGTGAATTTATCGGGGTGAGCAATCAGCCCCAGCATTTT
TRBJ2-2	NA	TRBD1	TRBV5-5	CASSPVTGTNTGELFF	TGTGCCAGCAGCCCCGTGACAGGGACGAACACCGGGGAGCTGTTTTTT
TRBJ2-7	NA	NA	TRBV13	CASSPRGLYEQYF	TGTGCCAGCAGCCCCCGAGGGCTTTACGAGCAGTACTTC
TRBJ2-3	NA	NA	TRBV25-1	CASRALATQDTQYF	TGTGCCAGCAGAGCCCTGGCGACGCAAGATACGCAGTATTTT
TRBJ2-1	NA	TRBD2	TRBV19	CASSSGTTREVNEQFF	TGTGCCAGTAGTAGCGGGACTACCCGAGAGGTCAATGAGCAGTTCTTC
TRBJ1-2	NA	TRBD1	TRBV7-3	CASSAGTGASNIYGYTF	TGTGCCAGCAGCGCCGGGACAGGGGCATCGAATATCTATGGCTACACCTTC
TRBJ1-6	NA	TRBD1	TRBV7-2	CASSLGQGHWSPLHF	TGTGCCAGCAGCCTAGGACAGGGGCATTGGTCACCCCTCCACTTT
TRBJ1-1	NA	NA	TRBV7-9	CASSLANKEAFF	TGTGCCAGCAGCTTGGCCAATAAGGAAGCTTTCTTT
TRBJ2-2	NA	NA	TRBV4-1	CASGPGGELFF	TGCGCCAGCGGGCCCGGCGGGGAGCTGTTTTTT
TRBJ1-5	NA	NA	TRBV27	CASSLRGTSNQPQHF	TGTGCCAGCAGTTTAAGGGGGACCAGCAATCAGCCCCAGCATTTT
TRBJ1-2	NA	NA	TRBV6-6	CASRGGGGDDGYTF	TGTGCCAGCAGGGGAGGGGGAGGGGATGACGGCTACACCTTC
TRBJ1-1	NA	TRBD1	TRBV27	CASSLTGVTEAFF	TGTGCCAGCAGTTTGACAGGGGTCACTGAAGCTTTCTTT
TRBJ2-3	once	TRBD2	TRBV13	CASSTPAPPSGGSTDTQYF	TGTGCCAGCAGCACCCCCGCACCCCCTAGCGGGGGCAGCACAGATACGCAGTATTTT
TRBJ1-5	NA	NA	TRBV4-1	CASSLSPGQAHSPQHF	TGCGCCAGCAGCCTAAGCCCGGGACAAGCCCACAGCCCCCAGCATTTT
TRBJ2-5	NA	NA	TRBV9	CASSVSGAGETQYF	TGTGCCAGCAGCGTATCAGGGGCGGGAGAGACCCAGTACTTC
TRBJ1-1	NA	NA	TRBV2	CASSEGQGLAVGAFF	TGTGCCAGCAGTGAAGGGCAGGGGCTAGCTGTAGGGGCTTTCTTT
TRBJ2-5	NA	TRBD2	TRBV7-9	CASSSWTSGQETQYF	TGTGCCAGCAGCTCGTGGACTAGCGGCCAAGAGACCCAGTACTTC
TRBJ2-4	NA	NA	TRBV10-2	CASQDALAKNIQYF	TGCGCCAGCCAAGACGCCCTAGCCAAAAACATTCAGTACTTC
TRBJ1-2	NA	NA	TRBV6-6	CASSYSEGDYGYTF	TGTGCCAGCAGTTACAGTGAGGGTGACTATGGCTACACCTTC
TRBJ2-1	NA	NA	TRBV6-1	CASSEGQHNEQFF	TGTGCCAGCAGTGAAGGGCAGCACAATGAGCAGTTCTTC
TRBJ2-7	NA	TRBD1	TRBV5-1	CASSSTGDEQYF	TGCGCCAGCAGCTCCACAGGGGACGAGCAGTACTTC
TRBJ1-6	NA	NA	TRBV7-9	CASSLDAGYNSPLHF	TGTGCCAGCAGCTTAGATGCTGGCTATAATTCACCCCTCCACTTT
TRBJ2-7	NA	NA	TRBV6-5	CASNQGWDTYEQYF	TGTGCCAGCAACCAGGGTTGGGACACTTACGAGCAGTACTTC
TRBJ2-7	NA	NA	TRBV13	CASSLGTEQQYF	TGTGCCAGCAGCTTAGGGACAGAGCAGCAGTACTTC
TRBJ2-7	NA	NA	TRBV13	CASSAPRDPYVEQYF	TGTGCCAGCAGCGCACCTAGGGACCCGTATGTCGAGCAGTACTTC
TRBJ1-2	once	NA	TRBV10-3	CAISESKVTLNYGYTF	TGTGCCATCAGTGAGTCTAAGGTAACCTTAAACTATGGCTACACCTTC